A single sample gave rise to the 32 T cell receptor beta chains below, sequenced in a study of blood T cell repertoires in COVID-19. Sequencing used immunoSEQ multiplex PCR; TCRdb keeps in-frame clones, though not all of them. The sample records 100,000 to 150,000 clones, roughly 84% being singletons. The sample taken for sequencing was peripheral blood. Receptor source: a woman aged 25-40 years who had recovered from COVID-19.

This chain links TRBV19 with TRBJ1-4; 7 nucleotides agree with TRBD1. In germline, CDR1 is LNHDA, CDR2 SQIVND (reference sequence). V shed 8 bases and J 8 bases; nucleotides not matched to a gene: 11. The CDR3 covers 14 residues. The CDR3 sequence: CASRQEGAREKLFF. Written as DNA, the CDR3 is TGTGCCAGTCGACAGGAGGGGGCACGGGAAAAACTGTTTTTT.

This chain connects TRBV7-9 to TRBJ2-1, with 12 positions matching TRBD2. The CDR3 is 16 residues long. From germline, CDR1 is SEHNR and CDR2 FQNEAQ (reference sequence). V lost 4 bases to trimming and J lost 5 bases; unmatched junction nucleotides: 6. The CDR3 DNA follows: TGTGCCAGCAGCTCCAACAGACTAGCGGGGGACAATGAGCAGTTCTTC. Translating it yields CASSSNRLAGDNEQFF.

This clone was seen only a few times. This sequence joins TRBV9 and TRBJ1-4; the match to TRBD1 covers 7 bases. Per germline, CDR1 SGDLS and CDR2 YYNGEE. Trimming removed 0 bases from V and 6 bases from J; junction bases left unmatched: 11. CDR3 length: 17 residues. CDR3 region: CASSVAPTTGSYEKLFF. CDR3 nucleotides: TGTGCCAGCAGCGTAGCCCCAACGACAGGGTCTTATGAAAAACTGTTTTTT.

Only a few counts were recorded for this clone. V gene TRBV29-1 combines with J gene TRBJ1-1, with unresolved D. The V and J ends lost 4 bases and 3 bases respectively, with 12 bases between them. Germline values: CDR1 SQVTM, CDR2 ANQGSEA. The CDR3 totals 13 residues. The CDR3 loop is CSVVRSGDTEAFF. The CDR3 nucleotides read TGCAGCGTTGTTCGGTCCGGGGACACTGAAGCTTTCTTT.

This chain joins TRBV5-1 and TRBJ1-1, with no clear D. The CDR3 consists of 15 residues. V gave up 2 bases and J gave up 2 bases, with 13 bases separating them. Germline CDR1 SGHRS, CDR2 YFSETQ. The CDR3 protein is CASSLSTALNTEAFF. DNA for the CDR3: TGCGCCAGCAGCTTATCTACAGCTCTTAACACTGAAGCTTTCTTT.

The CDR3 DNA is TGCAGCGGTGATGGACTAGCGGGAAACACAGATACGCAGTATTTT. Protein product: CSGDGLAGNTDTQYF. The V call is TRBV29-1, the J call TRBJ2-3; 12 positions match TRBD2. CDR1 SQVTM and CDR2 ANQGSEA come from the germline V gene. Trimming took 7 bases from V and 2 from J; bases not matched to a gene: 7. CDR3 length: 15 amino acids.

This clone turned up a few times. The V gene is TRBV10-3, the J gene TRBJ2-1, with TRBD2 matching 10 bases. J lost 7 bases, V lost 3 bases, and 9 bases had no gene match. The CDR3 contains 16 residues. Looked up from germline, CDR1 is ENHRY and CDR2 is SYGVKD. This CDR3 reads CAISESSGGLRNEQFF. CDR3 DNA sequence: TGTGCCATCAGTGAAAGTAGCGGGGGGCTTCGAAATGAGCAGTTCTTC.

The chain couples TRBV11-2 to TRBJ2-1, with 14 nucleotides matching TRBD2. V gave up 5 bases and J gave up 9 bases; unmatched junction bases: 6. Germline V lookup: CDR1 SGHAT, CDR2 FQNNGV. The CDR3 is 15 residues long. Written as DNA, the CDR3 is TGTGCCAGCAGCCCGGGACTAGCGGGAGACAGTGAGCAGTTCTTC. Its protein is CASSPGLAGDSEQFF. Looking up the rest from reference TRBV11-2 and TRBJ2-1 gives the full variable domain: EAGVAQSPRYKIIEKRQSVAFWCNPISGHATLYWYQQILGQGPKLLIQFQNNGVVDDSQLPKDRFSAERLKGVDSTLKIQPAKLEDSAVYLCASSPGLAGDSEQFFGPGTRLTVL.

The chain couples TRBV19 to TRBJ2-3, with TRBD2 identical over 9 bases. With 1 base clipped from V and 1 base from J, the junction kept 6 bases outside the gene matches. The CDR3 has 17 residues. Germline V gene lookup returns CDR1 LNHDA and CDR2 SQIVND (reference sequence). CDR3 DNA: TGTGCCAGTAGTATAGTTTGGCCTAGCGGGGGCACAGATACGCAGTATTTT. This encodes CASSIVWPSGGTDTQYF.

V and J are TRBV6-5 and TRBJ2-7; 11 bases fit TRBD2. V was clipped by 3 bases and J by 2 bases; unmatched bases: 3. Germline values: CDR1 MNHEY, CDR2 SVGAGI. This CDR3 spans 15 amino acids. Here the CDR3 reads CASSYKLAGAYEQYF. CDR3 coding DNA: TGTGCCAGCAGTTATAAACTAGCGGGGGCCTACGAGCAGTACTTC.

The V call is TRBV19, the J call TRBJ2-3; 7 nucleotides align to TRBD2. This CDR3 contains 15 residues. Germline CDR1 and CDR2: LNHDA and SQIVND (reference sequence). V was pared by 2 bases and J by 0 bases, with 2 bases of the junction left unmatched. This CDR3 reads CASSILAASTDTQYF. For the CDR3, the DNA is TGTGCCAGTAGTATACTAGCGGCTAGCACAGATACGCAGTATTTT.

The CDR3 sequence: CASSPDGGGGQLNTEAFF. CDR3 DNA: TGTGCCAGCAGCCCCGACGGCGGGGGGGGCCAATTGAACACTGAAGCTTTCTTT. The V and J genes are TRBV14 and TRBJ1-1, with D possibly being TRBD1 (6 bases). Germline CDR1 is SGHDN and CDR2 is FVKESK. Trimming shortened V by 4 bases and J by 0 bases, and 21 bases separated the two germline ends. The CDR3 spans 18 residues.

The rearrangement links TRBV15 to TRBJ1-2, with a weak D call TRBD1 (5 bases). The CDR3 consists of 14 residues. V shed 0 bases and J shed 14 bases, with 19 bases lying between them. Germline CDR1 LNHNV, CDR2 YYDKDF (reference sequence). CDR3 nucleotide sequence: TGTGCCACCAGCAGAGAGACGGACTCGGGGGGTAGGACCTTC. This sequence encodes CATSRETDSGGRTF.

This clone has a single count. The chain combines TRBV12-3 or TRBV12-4 with TRBJ1-2; unclear D gene. The CDR3 loop spans 13 amino acids. Trimming left V 5 bases short and J 2 bases short, with 9 bases between. The CDR3 loop reads CASSTAGNYGYTF. The CDR3 DNA sequence: TGTGCCAGCAGTACCGCCGGGAACTATGGCTACACCTTC.

The table lists this clone with a few counts. V gene TRBV30 combines with J gene TRBJ1-1; 8 positions match TRBD1. Per germline, CDR1 GTSNPN and CDR2 SVGIG (reference sequence). This CDR3 contains 12 residues. After removal of 5 bases from V and 5 bases from J, the junction contained 4 bases not matched to a gene. CDR3 amino acids: CAWGNRGTEAFF. The CDR3 DNA reads as TGTGCCTGGGGGAACAGGGGGACTGAAGCTTTCTTT.

The rearrangement joins TRBV5-1 to TRBJ1-1; 10 bases align to TRBD1. The CDR3 has 16 amino acids. CDR1 is SGHRS, CDR2 YFSETQ, per germline. After removal of 4 bases from V and 2 bases from J, the junction contained 8 bases not matched to a gene. CDR3 nucleotide sequence: TGCGCCAGCAGCCCGTCTCTGACAGGGGGCAACACTGAAGCTTTCTTT. Its protein product is CASSPSLTGGNTEAFF.

This clone has just a few counts. V is TRBV5-1 and J is TRBJ2-2, with 9 bases aligning to TRBD1. Trimming cost V 3 bases and J 0 bases; bases outside gene matches: 3. This CDR3 contains 16 residues. Germline CDR1 is SGHRS and CDR2 is YFSETQ. The CDR3 DNA is TGCGCCAGCAGCTGGAACAGGGGGCCGAACACCGGGGAGCTGTTTTTT. It codes for CASSWNRGPNTGELFF.

The V and J genes are TRBV27 and TRBJ2-1; D ambiguous. The CDR3 spans 15 residues. V gave up 0 bases and J gave up 7 bases, with 13 bases separating them. The germline gives CDR1 MNHEY, CDR2 SMNVEV (reference sequence). The CDR3 DNA reads TGTGCCAGCAGTTTATCGTGGGCCCCCGCGAATGAGCAGTTCTTC. Translated: CASSLSWAPANEQFF.

V gene TRBV5-1 combines with J gene TRBJ2-7; 7 bases are a match to TRBD1. CDR3 length: 15 amino acids. The junction had 9 bases not matched to a gene; V was cut back by 4 bases and J by 2 bases. Germline-derived CDR1 and CDR2 are SGHRS and YFSETQ. The CDR3: CASSLGVTGTYEQYF. In nucleotides, the CDR3 is TGCGCCAGCAGCCTGGGAGTGACAGGGACCTACGAGCAGTACTTC. The variable domain in full, with the rest retrieved from reference TRBV5-1 and TRBJ2-7, is KAGVTQTPRYLIKTRGQQVTLSCSPISGHRSVSWYQQTPGQGLQFLFEYFSETQRNKGNFPGRFSGRQFSNSRSEMNVSTLELGDSALYLCASSLGVTGTYEQYFGPGTRLTVT.

The chain employs TRBV9 and TRBJ2-1; 7 bases fit TRBD2. The CDR3 runs 13 residues. V shed 3 bases and J 8 bases; nucleotides not matched to a gene: 5. Germline V gene sequence: CDR1 SGDLS, CDR2 YYNGEE. For the CDR3, the DNA is TGTGCCAGCAGCGGTACTAGCGTGGATGAGCAGTTCTTC. Its translation: CASSGTSVDEQFF.

The chain uses TRBV3-1 (or the pseudogene TRBV3-2) and TRBJ1-2; 7 nucleotides agree with TRBD1. This CDR3 comprises 17 residues. Germline V gene lookup returns CDR1 LGHDT and CDR2 YNNKEL (reference sequence). J gave up 4 bases and V 0 bases, and 11 bases lay outside the gene matches. The CDR3 nucleotides are TGTGCCAGCAGCCAAGACATTTGGGCAGGGGGAGCCTATGGCTACACCTTC. Translation: CASSQDIWAGGAYGYTF.

J is TRBJ1-2 and V is TRBV3-1 (or the pseudogene TRBV3-2); no firm D call. Germline loops: CDR1 LGHDT, CDR2 YNNKEL (reference sequence). Trimming stripped 1 base from V and 1 base from J, with 10 bases between. This CDR3 is built from 15 residues. CDR3 region: CASSQGGLINYGYTF. The CDR3 DNA sequence: TGTGCCAGCAGCCAAGGCGGGTTGATTAACTATGGCTACACCTTC.

V usage is TRBV6-5 and J usage is TRBJ1-2; 9 bases agree with TRBD1. Germline lookup yields CDR1 MNHEY and CDR2 SVGAGI. Trimming at V came to 0 bases and at J to 8 bases, leaving 7 bases not matched to a gene. This CDR3 has 15 residues. The CDR3 spells CASSYSTQGAFGYTF. The CDR3 DNA is TGTGCCAGCAGTTACTCGACACAGGGGGCGTTCGGCTACACCTTC.

The chain joins TRBV9 to TRBJ2-5; 9 nucleotides line up with TRBD1. The trim removed 0 bases at V and 4 bases at J, leaving 10 bases unmatched. Germline lookup yields CDR1 SGDLS and CDR2 YYNGEE. CDR3 length: 17 residues. CDR3 in DNA: TGTGCCAGCAGCGTAGGAGGGTCAGGACAGGGGCGAGAGACCCAGTACTTC. Translation: CASSVGGSGQGRETQYF.

CDR3 DNA: TGCGCCAGCAGTTACGATCAGGGGTACACTGAAGCTTTCTTT. Its translation: CASSYDQGYTEAFF. The V gene is TRBV5-1, the J gene TRBJ1-1; tentative D call: TRBD1 (6 bases). The CDR3 extends over 14 amino acids. Trimming took 5 bases from V and 3 from J, leaving 14 bases between them. The V gene's germline CDR1 is SGHRS and CDR2 YFSETQ.

This chain uses TRBV2 with TRBJ2-4; 9 bases align to TRBD2. After removal of 6 bases from V and 7 bases from J, the junction contained 13 bases not matched to a gene. Germline V gene data show CDR1 as SNHLY and CDR2 as FYNNEI. There are 16 residues in the CDR3. CDR3 DNA sequence: TGTGCCAGCAGCCCCGGGGCGGGAGGGCCCTGGAACATTCAGTACTTC. Residues: CASSPGAGGPWNIQYF.

The rearrangement joins TRBV7-3 to TRBJ1-2; TRBD1 matches at 9 bases. Trimming took 0 bases from V and 2 from J; bases not matched to a gene: 1. This CDR3 region has 15 residues. CDR1 and CDR2 (germline): SGHTA, FQGTGA. CDR3 region: CASSLTTGGNYGYTF. In DNA, the CDR3 is TGTGCCAGCAGCTTAACGACAGGGGGGAACTATGGCTACACCTTC.

The V call is TRBV11-3, the J call TRBJ2-3; perhaps TRBD2 as D (5 bases). Trimming cost V 5 bases and J 1 base, with 10 bases left between them. Germline lookup yields CDR1 SGHNT and CDR2 YENEEA. This CDR3 spans 14 amino acids. CDR3 sequence: CASSLSGGTDTQYF. CDR3 DNA: TGTGCCAGCAGCCTGTCCGGGGGCACAGATACGCAGTATTTT.

The rearrangement links TRBV27 to TRBJ1-2, with 8 bases matching TRBD1. V was clipped by 3 bases and J by 6 bases; unmatched bases: 9. This CDR3 contains 15 residues. Germline values: CDR1 MNHEY, CDR2 SMNVEV (reference sequence). CDR3: CASSFSQGVSDGYTF. CDR3 sequence (DNA): TGTGCCAGCAGTTTTTCACAGGGGGTTAGTGATGGCTACACCTTC.

In nucleotides, the CDR3 is TGTGCCAGCAGTTATAGGACAGGGGGCTCGAAAGAGACCCAGTACTTC. Protein product: CASSYRTGGSKETQYF. The rearrangement uses TRBV6-5 and TRBJ2-5; TRBD1 agrees at 11 bases. The trim removed 3 bases at V and 3 bases at J, leaving 6 bases unmatched. The CDR3 has 16 amino acids. Germline lookup yields CDR1 MNHEY and CDR2 SVGAGI.

The chain carries TRBV19 and TRBJ2-2; D possibly corresponds to TRBD1 (6 bases). This CDR3 contains 14 residues. CDR1 is LNHDA, CDR2 SQIVND, per germline (reference sequence). The V gene lost 6 bases and the J gene lost 2 bases, with 10 bases spanning the gap. The CDR3 is CASRGTRNTGELFF. The CDR3 DNA follows: TGTGCCAGTAGGGGGACAAGAAACACCGGGGAGCTGTTTTTT. The complete variable domain, with remaining parts taken from reference TRBV19 and TRBJ2-2, reads DGGITQSPKYLFRKEGQNVTLSCEQNLNHDAMYWYRQDPGQGLRLIYYSQIVNDFQKGDIAEGYSVSREKKESFPLTVTSAQKNPTAFYLCASRGTRNTGELFFGEGSRLTVL.

This chain links TRBV25-1 with TRBJ2-3; tentatively, D is TRBD1 (7 bases). This CDR3 is built from 16 residues. The germline V gene has CDR1 MGHDK and CDR2 SYGVNS. The V gene lost 5 bases and the J gene lost 2 bases, with 17 bases spanning the gap. This CDR3 is CASSPQGTRITDTQYF. Written as DNA, the CDR3 is TGTGCCAGCAGTCCACAGGGGACTCGGATCACAGATACGCAGTATTTT.